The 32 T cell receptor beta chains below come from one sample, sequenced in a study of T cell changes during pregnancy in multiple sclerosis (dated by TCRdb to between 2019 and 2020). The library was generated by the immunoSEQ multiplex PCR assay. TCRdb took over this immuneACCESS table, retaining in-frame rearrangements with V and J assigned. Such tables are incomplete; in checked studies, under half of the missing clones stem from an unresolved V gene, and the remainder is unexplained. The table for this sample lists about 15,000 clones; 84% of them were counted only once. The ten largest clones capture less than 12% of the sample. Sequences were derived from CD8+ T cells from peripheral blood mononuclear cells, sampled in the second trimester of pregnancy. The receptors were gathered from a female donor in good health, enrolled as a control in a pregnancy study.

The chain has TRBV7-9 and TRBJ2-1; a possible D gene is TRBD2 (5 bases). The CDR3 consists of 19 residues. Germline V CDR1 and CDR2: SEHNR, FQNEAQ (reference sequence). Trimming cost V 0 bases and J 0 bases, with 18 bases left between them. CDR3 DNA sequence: TGTGCCAGCAGCTTAGCGTCTAGCTCCTTTCCCAGCTCCTACAATGAGCAGTTCTTC. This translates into CASSLASSSFPSSYNEQFF. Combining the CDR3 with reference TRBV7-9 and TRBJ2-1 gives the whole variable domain DTGVSQNPRHKITKRGQNVTFRCDPISEHNRLYWYRQTLGQGPEFLTYFQNEAQLEKSRLLSDRFSAERPKGSFSTLEIQRTEQGDSAMYLCASSLASSSFPSSYNEQFFGPGTRLTVL.

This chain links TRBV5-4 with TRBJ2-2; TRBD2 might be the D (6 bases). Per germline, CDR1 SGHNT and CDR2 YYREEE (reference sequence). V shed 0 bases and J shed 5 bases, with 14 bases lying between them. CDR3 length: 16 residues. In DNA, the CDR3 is TGTGCCAGCAGCTTGGGTCTAGCGCTTAAGACCGGGGAGCTGTTTTTT. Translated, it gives CASSLGLALKTGELFF.

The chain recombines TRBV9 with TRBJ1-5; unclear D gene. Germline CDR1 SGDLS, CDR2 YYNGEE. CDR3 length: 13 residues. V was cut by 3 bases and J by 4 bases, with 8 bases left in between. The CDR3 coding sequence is TGTGCCAGCAGCGGCGACGGGAATCAGCCCCAGCATTTT. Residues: CASSGDGNQPQHF.

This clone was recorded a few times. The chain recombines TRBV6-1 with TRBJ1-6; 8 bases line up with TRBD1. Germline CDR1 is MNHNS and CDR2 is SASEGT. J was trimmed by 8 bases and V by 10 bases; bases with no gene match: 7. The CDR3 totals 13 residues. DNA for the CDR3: TGTGCCAATTCACAGGGGGGCGATTCACCCCTCCACTTT. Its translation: CANSQGGDSPLHF.

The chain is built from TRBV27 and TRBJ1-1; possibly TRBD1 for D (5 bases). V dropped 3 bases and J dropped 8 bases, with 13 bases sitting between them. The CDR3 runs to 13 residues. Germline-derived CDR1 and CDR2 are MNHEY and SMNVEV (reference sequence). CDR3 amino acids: CASSLGQGDEAFF. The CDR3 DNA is TGTGCCAGCAGTTTGGGGCAGGGCGACGAAGCTTTCTTT.

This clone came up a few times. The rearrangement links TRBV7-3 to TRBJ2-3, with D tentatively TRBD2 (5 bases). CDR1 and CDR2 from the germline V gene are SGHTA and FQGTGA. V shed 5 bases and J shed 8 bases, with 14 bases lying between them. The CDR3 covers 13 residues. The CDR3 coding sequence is TGTGCCAGCAGCCTTGGAGGTGAGGGTACGCAGTATTTT. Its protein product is CASSLGGEGTQYF.

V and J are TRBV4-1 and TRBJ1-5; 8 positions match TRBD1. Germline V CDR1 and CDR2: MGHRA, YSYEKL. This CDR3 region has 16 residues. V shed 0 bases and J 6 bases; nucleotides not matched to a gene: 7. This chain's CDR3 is CASSQDWRQGTQPQHF. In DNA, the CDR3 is TGCGCCAGCAGCCAAGATTGGAGACAGGGGACTCAGCCCCAGCATTTT.

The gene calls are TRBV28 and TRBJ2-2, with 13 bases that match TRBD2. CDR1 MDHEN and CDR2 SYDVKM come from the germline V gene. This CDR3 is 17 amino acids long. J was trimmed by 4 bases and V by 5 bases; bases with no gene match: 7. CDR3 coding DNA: TGTGCCAGCAGTCCTCTAACTAGCGGGGGGGCCACCGGGGAGCTGTTTTTT. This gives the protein CASSPLTSGGATGELFF.

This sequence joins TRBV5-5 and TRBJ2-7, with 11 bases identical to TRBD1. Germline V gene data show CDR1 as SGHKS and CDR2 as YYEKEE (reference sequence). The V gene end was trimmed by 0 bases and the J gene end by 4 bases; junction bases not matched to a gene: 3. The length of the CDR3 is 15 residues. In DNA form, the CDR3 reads TGTGCCAGCAGCTTGGTCGGGACAGGGGGTTACGAGCAGTACTTC. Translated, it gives CASSLVGTGGYEQYF.

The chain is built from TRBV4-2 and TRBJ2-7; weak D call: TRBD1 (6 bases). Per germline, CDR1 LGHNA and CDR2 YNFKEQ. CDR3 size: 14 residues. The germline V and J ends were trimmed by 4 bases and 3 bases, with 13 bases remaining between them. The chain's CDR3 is CASSPAQGLYEQYF. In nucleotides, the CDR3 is TGTGCCAGCAGCCCGGCCCAGGGGCTCTACGAGCAGTACTTC.

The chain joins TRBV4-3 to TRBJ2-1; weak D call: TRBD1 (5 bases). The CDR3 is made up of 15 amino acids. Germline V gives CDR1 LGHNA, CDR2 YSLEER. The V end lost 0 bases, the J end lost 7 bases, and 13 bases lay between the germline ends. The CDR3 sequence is CASSQEGPIGNEQFF. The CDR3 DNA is TGCGCCAGCAGCCAAGAGGGGCCTATAGGGAATGAGCAGTTCTTC.

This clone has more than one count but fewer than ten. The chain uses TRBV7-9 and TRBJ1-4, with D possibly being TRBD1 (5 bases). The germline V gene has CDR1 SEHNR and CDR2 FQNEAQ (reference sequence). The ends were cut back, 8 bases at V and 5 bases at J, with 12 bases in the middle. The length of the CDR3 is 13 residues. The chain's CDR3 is CASSDSTNEKLFF. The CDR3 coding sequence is TGTGCCAGCTCTGACAGCACCAATGAAAAACTGTTTTTT.

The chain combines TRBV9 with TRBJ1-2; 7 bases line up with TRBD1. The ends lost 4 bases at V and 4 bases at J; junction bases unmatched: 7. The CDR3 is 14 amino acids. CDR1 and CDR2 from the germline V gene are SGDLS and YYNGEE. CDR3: CASSPTDRPYGYTF. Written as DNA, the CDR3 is TGTGCCAGCAGCCCAACGGACAGGCCCTATGGCTACACCTTC.

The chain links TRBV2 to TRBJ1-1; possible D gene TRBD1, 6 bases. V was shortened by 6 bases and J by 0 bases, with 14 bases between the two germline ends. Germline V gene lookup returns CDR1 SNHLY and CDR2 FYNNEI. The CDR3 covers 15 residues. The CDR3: CASRGGGTMNTEAFF. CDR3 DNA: TGTGCCAGCAGGGGAGGGGGGACTATGAACACTGAAGCTTTCTTT.

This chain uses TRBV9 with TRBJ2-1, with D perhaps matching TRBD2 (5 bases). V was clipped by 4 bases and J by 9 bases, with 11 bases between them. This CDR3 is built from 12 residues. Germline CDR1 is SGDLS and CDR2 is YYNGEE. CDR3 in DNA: TGTGCCAGCAGCCAGAGGGAGCCTGAGCAGTTCTTC. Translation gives CASSQREPEQFF.

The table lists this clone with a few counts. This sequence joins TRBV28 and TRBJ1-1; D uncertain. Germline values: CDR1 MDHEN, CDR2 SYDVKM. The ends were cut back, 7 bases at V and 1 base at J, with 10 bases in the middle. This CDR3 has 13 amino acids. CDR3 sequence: CASTEARNTEAFF. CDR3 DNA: TGTGCCAGCACCGAGGCCAGGAACACTGAAGCTTTCTTT.

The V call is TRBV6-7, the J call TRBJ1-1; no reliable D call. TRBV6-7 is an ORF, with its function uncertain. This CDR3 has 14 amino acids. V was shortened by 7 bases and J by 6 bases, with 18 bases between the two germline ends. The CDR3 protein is CASKGLFGKAEAFF. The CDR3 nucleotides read TGTGCCAGCAAAGGACTTTTTGGGAAGGCTGAAGCTTTCTTT.

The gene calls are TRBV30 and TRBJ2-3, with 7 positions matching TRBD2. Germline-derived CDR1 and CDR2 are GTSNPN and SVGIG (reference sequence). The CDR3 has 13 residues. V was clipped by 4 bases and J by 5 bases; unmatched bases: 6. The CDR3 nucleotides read TGTGCCTGGACATGGGGGGGTGGAGATACGCAGTATTTT. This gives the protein CAWTWGGGDTQYF.

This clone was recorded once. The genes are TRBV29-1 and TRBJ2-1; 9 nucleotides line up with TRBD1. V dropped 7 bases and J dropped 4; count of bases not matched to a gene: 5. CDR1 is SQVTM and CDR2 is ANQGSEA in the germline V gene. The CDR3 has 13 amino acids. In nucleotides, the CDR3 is TGCAGCGGAGGGGGACAGGGATACAATGAGCAGTTCTTC. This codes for CSGGGQGYNEQFF.

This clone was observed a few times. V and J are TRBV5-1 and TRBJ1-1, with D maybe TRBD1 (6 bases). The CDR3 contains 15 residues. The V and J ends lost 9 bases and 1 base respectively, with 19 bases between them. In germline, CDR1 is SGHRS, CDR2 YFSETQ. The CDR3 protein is CATHPTGTQNTEAFF. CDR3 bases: TGCGCCACCCATCCTACCGGGACACAGAACACTGAAGCTTTCTTT.

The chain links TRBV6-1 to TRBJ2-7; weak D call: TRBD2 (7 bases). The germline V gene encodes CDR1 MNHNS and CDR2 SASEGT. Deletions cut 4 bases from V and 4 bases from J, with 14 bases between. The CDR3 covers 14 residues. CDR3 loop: CASSAAGARYEQYF. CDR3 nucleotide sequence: TGTGCCAGCAGTGCGGCGGGGGCTCGATACGAGCAGTACTTC.

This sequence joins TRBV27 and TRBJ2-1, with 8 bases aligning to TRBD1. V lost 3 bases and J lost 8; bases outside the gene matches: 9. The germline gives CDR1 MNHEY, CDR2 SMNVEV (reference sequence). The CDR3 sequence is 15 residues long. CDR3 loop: CASSFQDRVRDEQFF. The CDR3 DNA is TGTGCCAGCAGTTTCCAGGACAGGGTTCGGGATGAGCAGTTCTTC.

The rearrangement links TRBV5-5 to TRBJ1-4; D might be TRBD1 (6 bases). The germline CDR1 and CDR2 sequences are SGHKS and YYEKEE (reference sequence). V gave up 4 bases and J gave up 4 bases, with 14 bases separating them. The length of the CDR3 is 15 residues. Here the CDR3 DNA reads TGTGCCAGCAGCCCTAGACAGGACGGTAATGAAAAACTGTTTTTT. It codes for CASSPRQDGNEKLFF.

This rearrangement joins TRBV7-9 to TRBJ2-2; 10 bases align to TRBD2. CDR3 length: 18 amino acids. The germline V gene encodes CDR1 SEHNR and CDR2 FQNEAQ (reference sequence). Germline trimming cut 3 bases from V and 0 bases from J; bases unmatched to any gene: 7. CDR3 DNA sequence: TGTGCCAGCAGCTTTCCGACTAGCGGGCCTACGAACACCGGGGAGCTGTTTTTT. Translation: CASSFPTSGPTNTGELFF.

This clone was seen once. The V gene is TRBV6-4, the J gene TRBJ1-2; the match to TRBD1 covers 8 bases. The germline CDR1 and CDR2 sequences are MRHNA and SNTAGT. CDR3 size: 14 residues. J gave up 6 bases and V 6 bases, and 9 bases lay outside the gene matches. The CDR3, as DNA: TGTGCCAGCAGCGAGACAGGGGCGTCTGATGGCTACACCTTC. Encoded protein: CASSETGASDGYTF.

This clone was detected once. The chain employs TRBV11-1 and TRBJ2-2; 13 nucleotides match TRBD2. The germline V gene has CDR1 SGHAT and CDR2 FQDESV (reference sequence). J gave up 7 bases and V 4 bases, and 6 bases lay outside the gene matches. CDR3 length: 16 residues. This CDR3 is CASSSGLAGAGGELFF. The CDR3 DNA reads TGTGCCAGCAGCTCTGGACTAGCGGGGGCTGGCGGGGAGCTGTTTTTT.

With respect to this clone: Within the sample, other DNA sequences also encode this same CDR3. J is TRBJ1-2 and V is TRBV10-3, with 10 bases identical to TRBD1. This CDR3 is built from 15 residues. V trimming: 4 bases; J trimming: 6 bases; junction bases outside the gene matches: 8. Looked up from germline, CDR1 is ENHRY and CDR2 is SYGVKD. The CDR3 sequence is CAISGRQGASHGYTF. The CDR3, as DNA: TGTGCCATCAGTGGTAGACAGGGGGCGAGTCATGGCTACACCTTC.

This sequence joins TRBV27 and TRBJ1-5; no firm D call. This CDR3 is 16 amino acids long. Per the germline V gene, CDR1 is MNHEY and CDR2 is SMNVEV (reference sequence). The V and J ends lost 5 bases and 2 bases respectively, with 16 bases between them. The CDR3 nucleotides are TGTGCCAGCAGTACCATAGGAGAAGCGGGCAATCAGCCCCAGCATTTT. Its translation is CASSTIGEAGNQPQHF.

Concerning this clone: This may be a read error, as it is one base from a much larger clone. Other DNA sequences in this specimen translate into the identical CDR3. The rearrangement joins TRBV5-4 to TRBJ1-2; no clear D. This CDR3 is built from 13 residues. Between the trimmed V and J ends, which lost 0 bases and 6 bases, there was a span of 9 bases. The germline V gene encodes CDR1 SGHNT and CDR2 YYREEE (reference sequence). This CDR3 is CASSLAGVDGYTF. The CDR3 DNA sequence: TGTGCCAGCAGCTTGGCCGGGGTGGATGGCTACACCTTC.

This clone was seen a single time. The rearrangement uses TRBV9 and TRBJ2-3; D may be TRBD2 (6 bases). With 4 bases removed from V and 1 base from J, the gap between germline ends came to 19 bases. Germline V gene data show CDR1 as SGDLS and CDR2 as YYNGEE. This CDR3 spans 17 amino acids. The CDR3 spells CASSPGGLIRGTDTQYF. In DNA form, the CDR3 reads TGTGCCAGCAGCCCCGGGGGTCTCATAAGGGGCACAGATACGCAGTATTTT.

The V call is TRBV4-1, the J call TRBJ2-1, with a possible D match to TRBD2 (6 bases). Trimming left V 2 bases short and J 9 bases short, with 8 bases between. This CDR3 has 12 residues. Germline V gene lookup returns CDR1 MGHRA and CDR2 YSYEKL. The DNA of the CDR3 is TGCGCCAGCAGCCAACGGGGGTCTGAGCAGTTCTTC. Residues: CASSQRGSEQFF.

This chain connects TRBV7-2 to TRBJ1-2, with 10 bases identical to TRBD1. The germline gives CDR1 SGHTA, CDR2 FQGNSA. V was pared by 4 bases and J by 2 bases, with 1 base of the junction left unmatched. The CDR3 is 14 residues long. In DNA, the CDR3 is TGTGCCAGCAGCTGGGGACAGGGGAACTATGGCTACACCTTC. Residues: CASSWGQGNYGYTF.